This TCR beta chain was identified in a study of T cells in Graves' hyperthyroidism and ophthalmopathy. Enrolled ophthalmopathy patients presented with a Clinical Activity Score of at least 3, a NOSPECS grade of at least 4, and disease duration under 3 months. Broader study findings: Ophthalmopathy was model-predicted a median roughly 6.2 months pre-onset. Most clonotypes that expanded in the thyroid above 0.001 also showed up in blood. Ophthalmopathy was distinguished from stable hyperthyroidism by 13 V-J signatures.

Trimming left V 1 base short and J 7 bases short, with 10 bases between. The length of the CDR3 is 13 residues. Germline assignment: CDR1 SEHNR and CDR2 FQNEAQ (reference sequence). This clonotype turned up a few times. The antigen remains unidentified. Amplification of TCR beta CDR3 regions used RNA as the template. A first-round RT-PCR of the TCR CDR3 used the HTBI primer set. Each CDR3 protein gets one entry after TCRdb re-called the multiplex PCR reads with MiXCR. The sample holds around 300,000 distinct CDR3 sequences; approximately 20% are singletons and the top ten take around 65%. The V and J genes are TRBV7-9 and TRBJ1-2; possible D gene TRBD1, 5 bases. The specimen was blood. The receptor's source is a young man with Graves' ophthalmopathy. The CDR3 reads CASSLDAGGGYTF. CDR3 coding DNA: TGTGCCAGCAGCTTAGATGCTGGGGGTGGCTACACCTTC. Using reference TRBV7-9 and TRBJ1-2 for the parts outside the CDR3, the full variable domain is DTGVSQNPRHKITKRGQNVTFRCDPISEHNRLYWYRQTLGQGPEFLTYFQNEAQLEKSRLLSDRFSAERPKGSFSTLEIQRTEQGDSAMYLCASSLDAGGGYTFGSGTRLTVV.